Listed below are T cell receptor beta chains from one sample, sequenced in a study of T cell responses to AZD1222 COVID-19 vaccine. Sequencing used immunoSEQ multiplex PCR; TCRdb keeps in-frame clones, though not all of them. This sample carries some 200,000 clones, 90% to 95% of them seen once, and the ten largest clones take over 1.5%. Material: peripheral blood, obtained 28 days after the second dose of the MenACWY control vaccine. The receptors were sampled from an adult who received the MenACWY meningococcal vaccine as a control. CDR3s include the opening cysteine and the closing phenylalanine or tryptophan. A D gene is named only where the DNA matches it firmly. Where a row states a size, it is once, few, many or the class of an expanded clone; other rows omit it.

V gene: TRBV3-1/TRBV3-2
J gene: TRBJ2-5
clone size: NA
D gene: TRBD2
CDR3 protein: CASSQGTSGGARLTQYF
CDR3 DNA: TGTGCCAGCAGCCAAGGGACTAGCGGGGGGGCCCGGTTGACCCAGTACTTC

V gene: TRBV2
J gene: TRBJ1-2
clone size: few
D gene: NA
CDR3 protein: CASGGGIGYTF
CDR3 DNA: TGTGCCAGCGGTGGGGGGATCGGCTACACCTTC

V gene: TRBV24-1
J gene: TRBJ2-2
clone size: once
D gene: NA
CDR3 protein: CATRHDENTGELFF
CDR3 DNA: TGTGCCACTCGTCATGACGAGAACACCGGGGAGCTGTTTTTT

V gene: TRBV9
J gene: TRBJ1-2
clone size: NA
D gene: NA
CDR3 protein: CASSVGRGLGGYTF
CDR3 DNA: TGTGCCAGCAGCGTAGGTCGGGGGCTAGGTGGCTACACCTTC

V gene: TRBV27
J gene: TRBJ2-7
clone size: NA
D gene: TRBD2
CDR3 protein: CASRKLADSYEQYF
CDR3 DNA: TGTGCCAGCAGAAAGCTAGCGGACTCCTACGAGCAGTACTTC

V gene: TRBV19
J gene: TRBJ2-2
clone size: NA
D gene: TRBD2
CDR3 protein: CASKTPLAGAFNTGELFF
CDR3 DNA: TGTGCCAGTAAAACCCCTCTAGCGGGGGCGTTCAACACCGGGGAGCTGTTTTTT

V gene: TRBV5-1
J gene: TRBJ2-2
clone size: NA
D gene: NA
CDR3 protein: CASSSQIRLGGANTGELFF
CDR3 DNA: TGCGCCAGCAGTTCACAGATCAGGTTGGGGGGAGCGAACACCGGGGAGCTGTTTTTT

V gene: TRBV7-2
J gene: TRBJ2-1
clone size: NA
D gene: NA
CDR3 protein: CASSPGTQTYNEQFF
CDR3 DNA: TGTGCCAGCAGCCCCGGGACACAAACCTACAATGAGCAGTTCTTC

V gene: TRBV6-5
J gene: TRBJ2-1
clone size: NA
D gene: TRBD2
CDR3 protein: CASSYGGGAGNEQFF
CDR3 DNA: TGTGCCAGCAGTTACGGCGGGGGGGCGGGGAATGAGCAGTTCTTC

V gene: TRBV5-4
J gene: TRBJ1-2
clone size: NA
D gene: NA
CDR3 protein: CASSLEGGGNYGYTF
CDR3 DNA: TGTGCCAGCAGCTTGGAGGGCGGGGGAAACTATGGCTACACCTTC

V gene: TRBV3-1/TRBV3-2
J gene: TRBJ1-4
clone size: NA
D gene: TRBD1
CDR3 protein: CASSLVQGAREKLFF
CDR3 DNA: TGTGCCAGCAGCCTAGTACAGGGGGCACGAGAAAAACTGTTTTTT

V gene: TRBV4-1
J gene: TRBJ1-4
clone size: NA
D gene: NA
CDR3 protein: CASSQIAEKLFF
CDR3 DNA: TGCGCCAGCAGCCAAATAGCGGAAAAACTGTTTTTT

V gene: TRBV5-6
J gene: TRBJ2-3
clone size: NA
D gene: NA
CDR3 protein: CASSLEGASTDTQYF
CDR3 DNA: TGTGCCAGCAGCTTGGAAGGGGCTAGCACAGATACGCAGTATTTT

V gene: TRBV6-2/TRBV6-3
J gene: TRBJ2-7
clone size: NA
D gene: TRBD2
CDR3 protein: CASSYSLAGTYEQYF
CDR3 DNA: TGTGCCAGCAGTTACTCACTAGCGGGCACCTACGAGCAGTACTTC

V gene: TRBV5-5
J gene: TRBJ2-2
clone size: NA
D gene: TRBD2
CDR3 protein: CASSLVGLAGVTGELFF
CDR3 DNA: TGTGCCAGCAGCTTGGTGGGACTAGCGGGGGTCACCGGGGAGCTGTTTTTT

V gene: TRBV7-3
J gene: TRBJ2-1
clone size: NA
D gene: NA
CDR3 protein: CASSLNTGEQFF
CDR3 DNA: TGTGCCAGCAGCCTCAACACCGGTGAGCAGTTCTTC